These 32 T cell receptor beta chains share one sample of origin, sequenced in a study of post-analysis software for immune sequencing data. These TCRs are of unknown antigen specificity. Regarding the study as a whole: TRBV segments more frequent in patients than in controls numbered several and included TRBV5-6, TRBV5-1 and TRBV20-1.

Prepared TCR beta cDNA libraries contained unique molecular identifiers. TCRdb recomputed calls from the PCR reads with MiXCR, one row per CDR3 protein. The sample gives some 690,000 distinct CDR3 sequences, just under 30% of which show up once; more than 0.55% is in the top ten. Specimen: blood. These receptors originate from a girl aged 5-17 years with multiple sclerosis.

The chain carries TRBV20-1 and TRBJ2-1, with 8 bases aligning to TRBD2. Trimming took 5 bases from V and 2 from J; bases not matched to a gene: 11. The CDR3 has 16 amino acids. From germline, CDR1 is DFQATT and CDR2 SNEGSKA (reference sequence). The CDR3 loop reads CSAPRAGGPTYNEQFF. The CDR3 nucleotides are TGCAGTGCTCCCCGTGCGGGGGGACCTACCTACAATGAGCAGTTCTTC.

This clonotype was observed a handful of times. CDR3 in DNA: TGCAGTGCTAGAATTTTCGCTGGCAGTCCAAACTATGGCTACACCTTC. This translates into CSARIFAGSPNYGYTF. V usage is TRBV20-1 and J usage is TRBJ1-2, with D uncertain. Trimming shortened V by 2 bases and J by 2 bases, and 18 bases separated the two germline ends. The CDR3 loop spans 16 amino acids. Germline V lookup: CDR1 DFQATT, CDR2 SNEGSKA (reference sequence).

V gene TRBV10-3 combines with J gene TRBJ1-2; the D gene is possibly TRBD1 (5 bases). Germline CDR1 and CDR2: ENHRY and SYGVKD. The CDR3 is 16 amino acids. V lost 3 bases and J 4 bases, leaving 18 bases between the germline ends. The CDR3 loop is CAISDGLPQGGYGYTF. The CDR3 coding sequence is TGTGCCATCAGTGATGGTCTCCCCCAGGGCGGCTATGGCTACACCTTC.

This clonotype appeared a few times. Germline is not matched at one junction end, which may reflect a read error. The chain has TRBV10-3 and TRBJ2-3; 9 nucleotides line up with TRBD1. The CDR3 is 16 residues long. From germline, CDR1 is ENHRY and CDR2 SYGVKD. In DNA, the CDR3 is TGTGTCATCAGTGTCCACAGGGGGCAGGAGACAGATACGCAGTATTTT. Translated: CVISVHRGQETDTQYF.

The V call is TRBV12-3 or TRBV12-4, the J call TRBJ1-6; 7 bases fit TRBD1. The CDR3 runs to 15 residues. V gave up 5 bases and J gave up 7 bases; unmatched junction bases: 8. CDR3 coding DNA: TGTGCCAGCAGTCCGAGACAGGGTGTAAATTCACCCCTCCACTTT. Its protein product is CASSPRQGVNSPLHF.

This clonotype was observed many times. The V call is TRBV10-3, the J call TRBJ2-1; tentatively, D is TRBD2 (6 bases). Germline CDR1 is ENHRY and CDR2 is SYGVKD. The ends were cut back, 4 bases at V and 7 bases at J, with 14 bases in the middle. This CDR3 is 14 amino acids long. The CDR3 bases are TGTGCCATCAGTGTATCGGGAGCCGGGAATGAGCAGTTCTTC. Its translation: CAISVSGAGNEQFF.

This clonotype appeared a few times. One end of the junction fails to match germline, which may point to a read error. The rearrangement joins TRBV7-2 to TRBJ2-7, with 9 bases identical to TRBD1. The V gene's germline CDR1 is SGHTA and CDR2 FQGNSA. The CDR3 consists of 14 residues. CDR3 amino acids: CAGSKGQGSHEQYF. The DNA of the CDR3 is TGTGCCGGCAGCAAGGGACAGGGTTCCCACGAGCAGTACTTC.

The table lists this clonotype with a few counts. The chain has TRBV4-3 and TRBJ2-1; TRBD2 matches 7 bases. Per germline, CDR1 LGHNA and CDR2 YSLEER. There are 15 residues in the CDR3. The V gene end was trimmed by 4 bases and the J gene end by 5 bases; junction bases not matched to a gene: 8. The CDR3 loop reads CASSLTAGRNNEQFF. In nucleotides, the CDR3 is TGCGCCAGCAGCCTTACAGCGGGGAGGAACAATGAGCAGTTCTTC.

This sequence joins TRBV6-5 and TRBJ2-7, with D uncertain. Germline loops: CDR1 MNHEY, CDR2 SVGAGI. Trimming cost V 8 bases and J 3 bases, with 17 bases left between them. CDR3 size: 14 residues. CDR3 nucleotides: TGTGCCAGCTCGGAAGGAGCCCTCTACTACGAGCAGTACTTC. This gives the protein CASSEGALYYEQYF.

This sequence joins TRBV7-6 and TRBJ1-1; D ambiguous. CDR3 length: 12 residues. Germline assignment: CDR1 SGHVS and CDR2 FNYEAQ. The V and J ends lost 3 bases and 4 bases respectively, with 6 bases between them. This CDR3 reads CASSFAGTEAFF. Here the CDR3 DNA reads TGTGCCAGCAGCTTCGCAGGCACTGAAGCTTTCTTT.

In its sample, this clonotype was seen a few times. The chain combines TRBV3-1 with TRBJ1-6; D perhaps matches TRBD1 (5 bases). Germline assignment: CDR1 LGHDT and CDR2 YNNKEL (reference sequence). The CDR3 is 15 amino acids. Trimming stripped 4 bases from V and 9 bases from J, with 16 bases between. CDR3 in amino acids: CASSPRLQGSSPLHF. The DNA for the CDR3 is TGTGCCAGCAGCCCTAGATTGCAGGGCAGTTCACCCCTCCACTTT.

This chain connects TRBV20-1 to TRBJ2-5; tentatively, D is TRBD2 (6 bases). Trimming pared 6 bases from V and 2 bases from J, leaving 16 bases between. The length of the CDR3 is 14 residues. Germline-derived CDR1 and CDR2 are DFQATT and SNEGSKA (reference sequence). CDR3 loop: CSAVGGSAQETQYF. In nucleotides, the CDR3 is TGCAGTGCGGTTGGGGGGTCGGCTCAAGAGACCCAGTACTTC.

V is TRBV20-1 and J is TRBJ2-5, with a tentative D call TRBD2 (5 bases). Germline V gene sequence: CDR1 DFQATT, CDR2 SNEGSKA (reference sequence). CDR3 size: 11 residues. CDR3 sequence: CSKLRRETQYF. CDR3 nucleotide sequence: TGCAGCAAGCTTCGGAGGGAGACCCAGTACTTC.

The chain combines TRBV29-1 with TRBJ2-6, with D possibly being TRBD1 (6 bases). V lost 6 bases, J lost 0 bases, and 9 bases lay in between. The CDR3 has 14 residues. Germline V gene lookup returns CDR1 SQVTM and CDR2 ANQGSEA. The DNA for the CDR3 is TGCAGCGTCGGACAGATCTCTGGGGCCAACGTCCTGACTTTC. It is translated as CSVGQISGANVLTF.

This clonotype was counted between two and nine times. The CDR3 bases are TGTGCCAGCATCGAAGGGGCCCTTAGTGAGCAGTTCTTC. Translating it yields CASIEGALSEQFF. The chain carries TRBV7-2 and TRBJ2-1; a weak D match, TRBD1 (5 bases). This CDR3 has 13 amino acids. V was pared by 7 bases and J by 9 bases, with 16 bases between. Germline V gene lookup returns CDR1 SGHTA and CDR2 FQGNSA.

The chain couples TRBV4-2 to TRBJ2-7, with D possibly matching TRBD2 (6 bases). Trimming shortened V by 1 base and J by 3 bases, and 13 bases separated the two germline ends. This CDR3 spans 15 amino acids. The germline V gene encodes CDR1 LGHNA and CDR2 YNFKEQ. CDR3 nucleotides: TGTGCCAGCAGCCAAGGTCTAGCGTTGGGCTACGAGCAGTACTTC. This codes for CASSQGLALGYEQYF.

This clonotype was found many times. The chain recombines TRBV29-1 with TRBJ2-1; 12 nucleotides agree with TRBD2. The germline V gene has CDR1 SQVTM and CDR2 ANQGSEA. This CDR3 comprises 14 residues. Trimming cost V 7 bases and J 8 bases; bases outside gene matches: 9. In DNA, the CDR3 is TGCAGCGAGCTTGGACTAGCGGGAATGGATGAGCAGTTCTTC. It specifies CSELGLAGMDEQFF.

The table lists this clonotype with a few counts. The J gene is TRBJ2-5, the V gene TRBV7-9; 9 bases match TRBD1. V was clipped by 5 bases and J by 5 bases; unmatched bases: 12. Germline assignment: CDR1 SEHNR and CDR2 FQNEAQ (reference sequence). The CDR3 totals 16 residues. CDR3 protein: CASSLAPGQGVETQYF. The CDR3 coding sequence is TGTGCCAGCAGCCTCGCTCCGGGACAGGGCGTGGAGACCCAGTACTTC. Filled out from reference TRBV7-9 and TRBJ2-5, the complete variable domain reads DTGVSQNPRHKITKRGQNVTFRCDPISEHNRLYWYRQTLGQGPEFLTYFQNEAQLEKSRLLSDRFSAERPKGSFSTLEIQRTEQGDSAMYLCASSLAPGQGVETQYFGPGTRLLVL.

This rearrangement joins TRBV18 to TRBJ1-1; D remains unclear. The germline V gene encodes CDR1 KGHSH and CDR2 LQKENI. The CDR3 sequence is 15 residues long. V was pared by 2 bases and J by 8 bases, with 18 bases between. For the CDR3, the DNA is TGTGCCAGCTCACCAGTGATTATAGTGGGGTCGGAAGCTTTCTTT. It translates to CASSPVIIVGSEAFF.

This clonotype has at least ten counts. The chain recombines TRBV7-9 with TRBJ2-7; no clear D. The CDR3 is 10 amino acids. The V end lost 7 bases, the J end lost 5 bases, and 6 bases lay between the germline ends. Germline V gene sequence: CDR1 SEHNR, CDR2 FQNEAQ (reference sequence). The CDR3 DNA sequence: TGTGCCAGCATCCGACACGAGCAGTACTTC. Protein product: CASIRHEQYF.

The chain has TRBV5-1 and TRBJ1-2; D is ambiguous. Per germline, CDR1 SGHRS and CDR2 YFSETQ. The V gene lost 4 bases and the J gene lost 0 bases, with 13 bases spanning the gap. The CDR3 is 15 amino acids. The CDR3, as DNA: TGCGCCAGCAGCCCACCGGGCAACCCTAACTATGGCTACACCTTC. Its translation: CASSPPGNPNYGYTF.

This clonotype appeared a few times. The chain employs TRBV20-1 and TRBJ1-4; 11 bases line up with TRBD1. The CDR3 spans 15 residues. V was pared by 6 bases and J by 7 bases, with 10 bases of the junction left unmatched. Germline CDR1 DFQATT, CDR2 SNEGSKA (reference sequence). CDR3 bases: TGCAGTGCGACCCCTTCCGGGACAGGGGGTGAAAAACTGTTTTTT. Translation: CSATPSGTGGEKLFF.

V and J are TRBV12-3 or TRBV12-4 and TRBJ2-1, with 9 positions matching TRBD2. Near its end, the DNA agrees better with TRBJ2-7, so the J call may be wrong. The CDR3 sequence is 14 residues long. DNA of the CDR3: TGTGCCAGCAGTAGGACTAGCGCCCACAATGAGCAGTACTTC. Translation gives CASSRTSAHNEQYF.

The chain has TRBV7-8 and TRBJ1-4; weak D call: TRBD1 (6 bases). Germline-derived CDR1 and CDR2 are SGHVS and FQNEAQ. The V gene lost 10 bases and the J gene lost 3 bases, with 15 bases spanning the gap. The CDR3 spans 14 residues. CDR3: CATQQGLANEKLFF. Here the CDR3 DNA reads TGTGCCACCCAACAGGGACTGGCTAATGAAAAACTGTTTTTT.

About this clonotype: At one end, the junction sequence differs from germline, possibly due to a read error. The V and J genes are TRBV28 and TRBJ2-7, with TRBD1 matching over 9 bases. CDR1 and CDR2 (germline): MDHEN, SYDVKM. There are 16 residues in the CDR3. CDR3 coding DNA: TGTGCCAACAGTGAGAGGTTGGGACAGGGCAATAGCGAGCAGTACTTC. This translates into CANSERLGQGNSEQYF.

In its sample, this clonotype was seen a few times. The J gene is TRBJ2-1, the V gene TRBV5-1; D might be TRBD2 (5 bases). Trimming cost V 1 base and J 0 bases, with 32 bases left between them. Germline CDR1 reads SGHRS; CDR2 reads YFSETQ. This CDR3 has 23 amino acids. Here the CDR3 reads CASSLNYDPSPGRAFSSYNEQFF. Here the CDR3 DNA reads TGCGCCAGCAGCTTGAATTACGACCCATCCCCGGGAAGGGCCTTTAGCTCCTACAATGAGCAGTTCTTC. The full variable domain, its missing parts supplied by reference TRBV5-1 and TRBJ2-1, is KAGVTQTPRYLIKTRGQQVTLSCSPISGHRSVSWYQQTPGQGLQFLFEYFSETQRNKGNFPGRFSGRQFSNSRSEMNVSTLELGDSALYLCASSLNYDPSPGRAFSSYNEQFFGPGTRLTVL.

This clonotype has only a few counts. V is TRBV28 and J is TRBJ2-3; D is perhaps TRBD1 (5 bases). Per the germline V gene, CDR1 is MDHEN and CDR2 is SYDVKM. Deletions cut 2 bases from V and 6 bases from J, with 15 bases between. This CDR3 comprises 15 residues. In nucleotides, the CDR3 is TGTGCCAGCAGTTTACCCAGACAGCACGGGGATACGCAGTATTTT. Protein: CASSLPRQHGDTQYF.

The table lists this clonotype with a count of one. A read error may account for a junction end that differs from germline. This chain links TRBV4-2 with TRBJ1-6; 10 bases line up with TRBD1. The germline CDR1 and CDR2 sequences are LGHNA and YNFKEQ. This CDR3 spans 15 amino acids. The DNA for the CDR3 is TGTACCAGCAGCCAAGAGGGGACAGGGGATTCACCCCTCCACTTT. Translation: CTSSQEGTGDSPLHF.

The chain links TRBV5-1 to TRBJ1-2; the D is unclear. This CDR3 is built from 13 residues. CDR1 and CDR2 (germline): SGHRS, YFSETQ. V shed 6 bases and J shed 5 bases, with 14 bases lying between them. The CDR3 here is CASTPSSGYGYTF. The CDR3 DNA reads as TGCGCCAGCACGCCATCTTCGGGATATGGCTACACCTTC.

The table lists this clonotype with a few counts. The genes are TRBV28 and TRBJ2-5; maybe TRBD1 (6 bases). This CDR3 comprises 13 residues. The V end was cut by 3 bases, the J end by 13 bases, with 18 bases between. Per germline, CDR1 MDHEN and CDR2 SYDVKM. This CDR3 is CASSLGRGYERYF. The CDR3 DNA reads TGTGCCAGCAGTTTGGGCAGGGGCTACGAGCGGTACTTC.

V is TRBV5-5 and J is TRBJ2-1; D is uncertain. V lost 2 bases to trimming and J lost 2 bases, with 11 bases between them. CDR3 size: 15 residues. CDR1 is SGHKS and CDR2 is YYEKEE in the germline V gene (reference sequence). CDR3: CASSFVGMPYNEQFF. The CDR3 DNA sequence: TGTGCCAGCAGCTTTGTGGGGATGCCCTACAATGAGCAGTTCTTC.

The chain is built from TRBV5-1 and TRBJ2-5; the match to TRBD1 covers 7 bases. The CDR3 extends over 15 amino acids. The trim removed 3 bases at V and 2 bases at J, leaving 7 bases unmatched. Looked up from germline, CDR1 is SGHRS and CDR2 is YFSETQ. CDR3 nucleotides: TGCGCCAGCAGCTCCCTCCGACAGGGTCAAGAGACCCAGTACTTC. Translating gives CASSSLRQGQETQYF.